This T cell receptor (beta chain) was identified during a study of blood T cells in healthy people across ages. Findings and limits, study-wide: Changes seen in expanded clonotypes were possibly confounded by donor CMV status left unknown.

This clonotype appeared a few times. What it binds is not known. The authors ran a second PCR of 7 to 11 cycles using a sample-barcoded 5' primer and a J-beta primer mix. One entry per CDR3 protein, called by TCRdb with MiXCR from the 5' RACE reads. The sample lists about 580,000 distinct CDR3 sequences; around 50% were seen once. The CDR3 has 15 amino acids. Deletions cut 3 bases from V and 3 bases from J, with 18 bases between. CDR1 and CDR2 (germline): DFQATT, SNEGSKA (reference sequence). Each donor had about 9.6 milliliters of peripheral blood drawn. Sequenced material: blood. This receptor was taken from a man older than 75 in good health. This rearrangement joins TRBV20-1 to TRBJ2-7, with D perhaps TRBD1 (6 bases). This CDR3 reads CSARNSRDIYYEQYF. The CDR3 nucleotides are TGCAGTGCTAGGAATTCTCGGGACATCTACTACGAGCAGTACTTC.